These 14 T cell receptor beta chains came from one sample sequenced in a study of regulatory T cells in long-lasting Graves disease. Time point defined: newly diagnosed GD, antithyroid drugs for less than 3 months. Construction of the TCR library relied on RNA isolated from PBMCs. According to the study, TCR beta libraries were built with iRepertoire HTBI primers and CDR3-region Arm-PCR. Each CDR3 protein is one row after TCRdb ran MiXCR on the multiplex PCR reads. This sample has 300,000 to 400,000 distinct CDR3 sequences, with 15% found just once. The source was peripheral blood mononuclear cells (PBMCs), collected at new diagnosis, from a patient treated with antithyroid drugs. The receptors stem from a female donor with Graves disease.

This clonotype was detected many times. J is TRBJ2-7 and V is TRBV6-1; D is perhaps TRBD1 or TRBD2 (5 bases each). The CDR3 covers 15 residues. CDR1 MNHNS and CDR2 SASEGT come from the germline V gene. V lost 8 bases and J 0 bases, leaving 17 bases between the germline ends. DNA for the CDR3: TGTGCCAGCCTCACGTGGGACGCGAGCTCCTACGAGCAGTACTTC. Its translation is CASLTWDASSYEQYF.

This chain links TRBV7-8 with TRBJ2-6; 11 bases are shared with TRBD2. CDR3 length equals 18 residues. The germline V gene has CDR1 SGHVS and CDR2 FQNEAQ. V lost 5 bases, J lost 2 bases, and 8 bases stayed unmatched. CDR3 amino acids: CASSRTSGLPTGANVLTF. The CDR3 DNA is TGTGCCAGCAGCCGGACTAGCGGGTTACCCACTGGGGCCAACGTCCTGACTTTC.

A note on this clonotype: A much larger clone sits a single nucleotide away, making a read error possible. Here the CDR3 DNA reads TGTGCCAGCGGCTTACTTCCCGGGGTTCATAACAATGAGCAGTTCTTC. Amino acids: CASGLLPGVHNNEQFF. This rearrangement joins TRBV11-2 to TRBJ2-1; TRBD2 is a possible D gene (5 bases). The CDR3 has 16 amino acids. The germline CDR1 and CDR2 sequences are SGHAT and FQNNGV.

This clonotype was detected ten times or more. V is TRBV7-9 and J is TRBJ2-1, with D unclear. This CDR3 has 14 residues. Germline V CDR1 and CDR2: SEHNR, FQNEAQ (reference sequence). Trimming stripped 5 bases from V and 8 bases from J, with 16 bases between. Written as DNA, the CDR3 is TGTGCCAGCAGCCAAGGAGTGGGTTACGATGAGCAGTTCTTC. It translates to CASSQGVGYDEQFF.

This clonotype showed up many times. V and J are TRBV7-6 and TRBJ1-1; no definite D call. Germline V gene data show CDR1 as SGHVS and CDR2 as FNYEAQ. The CDR3 length is 13 residues. V was cut by 5 bases and J by 4 bases, with 11 bases left in between. The DNA of the CDR3 is TGTGCCAGCAGCGTGGGCTTAAGCACTGAAGCTTTCTTT. This gives the protein CASSVGLSTEAFF.

There are many counts of this clonotype. The V gene is TRBV27, the J gene TRBJ1-1, with TRBD1 matching over 9 bases. Germline trimming cut 5 bases from V and 8 bases from J; bases unmatched to any gene: 9. The CDR3 is 14 amino acids. The germline V gene encodes CDR1 MNHEY and CDR2 SMNVEV (reference sequence). DNA of the CDR3: TGTGCCAGCAGTCGGGACAGGGAAGGTTCGGAAGCTTTCTTT. Amino acid sequence: CASSRDREGSEAFF.

This clonotype was found many times. The chain has TRBV20-1 and TRBJ2-2, with TRBD2 matching over 8 bases. With 2 bases clipped from V and 2 bases from J, the junction kept 7 bases outside the gene matches. CDR3 length: 16 amino acids. The V gene's germline CDR1 is DFQATT and CDR2 SNEGSKA (reference sequence). The CDR3 coding sequence is TGCAGTGCTAGAAAGCGTGGACTAGCCAACACCGGGGAGCTGTTTTTT. Amino acids: CSARKRGLANTGELFF.

This clonotype turned up a few times. The chain has TRBV6-1 and TRBJ1-5; no clear D. CDR3 size: 17 residues. The germline gives CDR1 MNHNS, CDR2 SASEGT. V lost 6 bases and J lost 1, with 19 bases in between. CDR3 in DNA: TGTGCCAGCAGCCCGACAATGTTTTCCGCGAGCAATCAGCCCCAGCATTTT. It codes for CASSPTMFSASNQPQHF.

This clonotype was seen many times. The V and J genes are TRBV2 and TRBJ1-5; no firm D call. The CDR3 consists of 13 residues. Germline CDR1 and CDR2: SNHLY and FYNNEI. V was pared by 0 bases and J by 5 bases, with 5 bases between. The CDR3 coding sequence is TGTGCCAGCAGTGAAGCGGGGTATCAGCCCCAGCATTTT. This translates into CASSEAGYQPQHF.

This clonotype appeared a few times. The CDR3 nucleotides are TGTGCCAGCTGCCTATCGACGGAGGGAAACACCATATATTTT. Its protein product is CASCLSTEGNTIYF. The rearrangement uses TRBV12-3 or TRBV12-4 and TRBJ1-3; D gene unclear. V was pared by 8 bases and J by 4 bases, with 15 bases between. The CDR3 totals 14 residues.

This clonotype showed up many times. The chain employs TRBV20-1 and TRBJ2-1, with TRBD2 matching over 12 bases. J lost 2 bases, V lost 0 bases, and 11 bases had no gene match. The CDR3 contains 19 residues. Germline CDR1 and CDR2: DFQATT and SNEGSKA (reference sequence). The CDR3 coding sequence is TGCAGTGCTAGAGATTTGGGGACTAGCGGGCAAAAGACCTACAATGAGCAGTTCTTC. Its protein is CSARDLGTSGQKTYNEQFF.

This clonotype was seen repeatedly, ten times or more. The V call is TRBV28, the J call TRBJ2-7; the match to TRBD2 covers 10 bases. This CDR3 contains 16 residues. The V gene end was trimmed by 3 bases and the J gene end by 3 bases; junction bases not matched to a gene: 8. Germline V CDR1 and CDR2: MDHEN, SYDVKM. CDR3 nucleotide sequence: TGTGCCAGCAGTTTGGCATCAGCTAGCGGGAGCTACGAGCAGTACTTC. It translates to CASSLASASGSYEQYF.

The chain recombines TRBV28 with TRBJ1-3, with no clear D. The germline V and J ends were trimmed by 6 bases and 5 bases, with 8 bases remaining between them. The CDR3 covers 12 residues. Germline-derived CDR1 and CDR2 are MDHEN and SYDVKM. Here the CDR3 reads CASSPTRNTIYF. The DNA for the CDR3 is TGTGCCAGCAGCCCCACACGAAACACCATATATTTT.

This clonotype was detected many times. The rearrangement joins TRBV12-5 to TRBJ1-2; D uncertain. Trimming took off 5 bases at V and 4 bases at J, with 17 bases between the two ends. The germline V gene encodes CDR1 LGHNT and CDR2 FRNRAP. The CDR3 is made up of 15 amino acids. DNA of the CDR3: TGTGCTAGTGGTAACATCCGGGCACCCGTCTATGGCTACACCTTC. This gives the protein CASGNIRAPVYGYTF. Together with reference TRBV12-5 and TRBJ1-2, the CDR3 gives the full variable domain: DARVTQTPRHKVTEMGQEVTMRCQPILGHNTVFWYRQTMMQGLELLAYFRNRAPLDDSGMPKDRFSAEMPDATLATLKIQPSEPRDSAVYFCASGNIRAPVYGYTFGSGTRLTVV.